This TCR beta chain was obtained from a study of T-cell reconstitution after alpha-beta-depleted transplantation in children. Study conclusions and caveats: Two months or so post-transplant, alpha-beta T cells reportedly derived from several hundred expanded graft clones. Surviving recipient T cells and intrathymic progenitors accounted for some patients' high TCRbeta diversity at day 60. One year post-transplant, T-cell counts and diversity were largely derived from T cells produced anew.

This clonotype was counted between two and nine times. Its matching antigen is unknown. This CDR3 is built from 15 residues. Germline loops: CDR1 SGHAT, CDR2 FQNNGV. V was cut by 4 bases and J by 2 bases, with 12 bases left in between. Unique molecular identifiers tagged the TCRbeta library. TCRdb analysed the PCR reads with MiXCR anew, one entry per CDR3 protein. The sample lists around 100,000 distinct CDR3 sequences; 9% to 12% were seen once. The receptor's source is a boy aged 2-9 years with acute lymphoblastic leukemia, due to receive a stem cell transplant. The V and J genes are TRBV11-2 and TRBJ2-1; D is perhaps TRBD1 (6 bases). Sequenced here: PBMCs, sampled before TCRalphabeta/CD19-depleted stem cell transplant. This chain's CDR3 is CASSSLTGAYNEQFF. Written as DNA, the CDR3 is TGTGCCAGCAGCTCTTTGACAGGCGCCTACAATGAGCAGTTCTTC.